This is a list of T cell receptor beta chains from one sample in a study of T cell changes during pregnancy in multiple sclerosis. Repertoires were generated with immunoSEQ multiplex PCR, while TCRdb's copy carries only in-frame clones and drops some. The sample includes about 93,000 clones, 75% to 95% of them seen just once. Source: peripheral blood, taken after pregnancy. These receptor sequences come from a female donor in good health, enrolled as a control in a pregnancy study. The CDR3 runs from the conserved cysteine through the conserved F or W. D genes are given only for firm matches. For some rows the clone size is stated as once, few or many, or as a class when expanded; others skip it.

D gene | J gene | clone size | V gene | CDR3 protein | CDR3 DNA
NA | TRBJ1-2 | NA | TRBV29-1 | CSGFHNYGYTF | TGCAGCGGTTTTCATAACTATGGCTACACCTTC
TRBD1 | TRBJ2-1 | NA | TRBV11-2 | CASSLKTGTTSSYNEQFF | TGTGCCAGCAGCCTGAAGACAGGGACCACCAGCTCCTACAATGAGCAGTTCTTC
NA | TRBJ2-5 | NA | TRBV11-3 | CASSAGFQETQYF | TGTGCCAGCAGTGCGGGATTCCAAGAGACCCAGTACTTC
NA | TRBJ1-1 | NA | TRBV28 | CASSLGGTITEAFF | TGTGCCAGCAGTTTAGGGGGGACGATAACTGAAGCTTTCTTT
NA | TRBJ2-2 | once | TRBV7-3 | CASSSVLTGELFF | TGTGCCAGCAGCTCGGTCCTCACCGGGGAGCTGTTTTTT
NA | TRBJ1-5 | few | TRBV28 | CASSLQDPQHF | TGTGCCAGCAGTCTACAGGATCCCCAGCATTTT
NA | TRBJ2-1 | NA | TRBV7-9 | CASINQGNEQFF | TGTGCCAGCATCAATCAGGGGAATGAGCAGTTCTTC
NA | TRBJ1-1 | NA | TRBV12-5 | CASGLDPGREAFF | TGTGCTAGTGGGCTGGACCCGGGAAGGGAAGCTTTCTTT
NA | TRBJ2-7 | NA | TRBV6-4 | CASSEGGGAGEGTNSYEQYF | TGTGCCAGCAGTGAAGGCGGGGGAGCAGGGGAAGGGACAAATTCCTACGAGCAGTACTTC
TRBD1 | TRBJ2-2 | NA | TRBV30 | CARDRGRMNTGELFF | TGTGCCCGGGACAGGGGAAGAATGAACACCGGGGAGCTGTTTTTT
NA | TRBJ1-5 | NA | TRBV28 | CASTPRGWGGGQPQHF | TGTGCCAGCACCCCCCGAGGATGGGGGGGAGGGCAGCCCCAGCATTTT